Presented here are 21 T cell receptor beta chains from one specimen sequenced in a study of T cells in Graves' hyperthyroidism and ophthalmopathy. What was amplified from RNA transcripts were TCR beta CDR3 regions. Carried out on the TCR CDR3, a first-round RT-PCR used the HTBI primer set. TCRdb fed the multiplex PCR reads into MiXCR, producing one record per CDR3 protein. The sample consists of about 560,000 distinct CDR3 sequences, over 15% of them appearing once. The specimen was blood. All receptors come from a woman aged 18-29 years with Graves' hyperthyroidism.

There are a few counts of this clonotype. This chain uses TRBV5-1 with TRBJ1-1; possibly TRBD1 for D (5 bases). V was clipped by 4 bases and J by 2 bases, with 15 bases between them. This CDR3 has 15 amino acids. In germline, CDR1 is SGHRS, CDR2 YFSETQ. The CDR3 spells CASSEVGPSNTEAFF. The CDR3 nucleotides are TGCGCCAGCAGCGAGGTGGGACCCAGTAACACTGAAGCTTTCTTT.

This clonotype was picked up a small number of times. The chain carries TRBV9 and TRBJ2-2; 8 bases line up with TRBD1. With V trimmed by 0 bases and J by 6 bases, 7 bases remained unmatched. Germline assignment: CDR1 SGDLS and CDR2 YYNGEE. This CDR3 is 16 amino acids long. The CDR3: CASSVVGRGLSGELFF. CDR3 DNA: TGTGCCAGCAGCGTAGTCGGCAGGGGGCTGTCCGGGGAGCTGTTTTTT.

This clonotype was counted ten times or more. This chain links TRBV27 with TRBJ1-2; D is perhaps TRBD1 (5 bases). V was shortened by 6 bases and J by 2 bases, with 10 bases between the two germline ends. Germline V lookup: CDR1 MNHEY, CDR2 SMNVEV (reference sequence). This CDR3 has 13 amino acids. In DNA form, the CDR3 reads TGTGCCAGCAGCCGCAGGGAGAACTATGGCTACACCTTC. It codes for CASSRRENYGYTF.

The chain is built from TRBV7-3 and TRBJ2-2, with D unclear. Germline values: CDR1 SGHTA, CDR2 FQGTGA. CDR3 size: 16 residues. Trimming pared 2 bases from V and 2 bases from J, leaving 12 bases between. The CDR3 DNA follows: TGTGCCAGCAGCTTATCGAAGGGAACCAACACCGGGGAGCTGTTTTTT. It codes for CASSLSKGTNTGELFF.

This clonotype was detected many times. The CDR3 region has the DNA TGTGCCAGCAACGCCCTCGGCCCCGGGGAGCTGTTTTTT. Its protein product is CASNALGPGELFF. The genes are TRBV6-1 and TRBJ2-2, with D hard to call. The germline V gene encodes CDR1 MNHNS and CDR2 SASEGT. The CDR3 totals 13 residues. V was trimmed by 7 bases and J by 6 bases, leaving 12 bases between them.

This chain joins TRBV5-4 and TRBJ2-1; 9 nucleotides match TRBD2. The CDR3 runs to 11 residues. From germline, CDR1 is SGHNT and CDR2 YYREEE (reference sequence). The CDR3 DNA follows: TGTGCGCAGCGGGGGGCTACCGAGCAGTTCTTC. The encoded protein is CAQRGATEQFF.

The rearrangement uses TRBV9 and TRBJ1-1; D might be TRBD1 (5 bases). The CDR3 totals 14 residues. CDR1 and CDR2 (germline): SGDLS, YYNGEE. Trimming took off 8 bases at V and 0 bases at J, with 14 bases between the two ends. The CDR3 bases are TGTGCCAGTTCAGGCCTGGGGCTGAACACTGAAGCTTTCTTT. Its protein product is CASSGLGLNTEAFF.

This clonotype was picked up many times. The rearrangement links TRBV4-2 to TRBJ1-2; D perhaps matches TRBD1 (5 bases). CDR1 and CDR2 (germline): LGHNA, YNFKEQ. Trimming took 6 bases from V and 6 from J, leaving 11 bases between them. This CDR3 comprises 12 residues. The CDR3: CASRSRGDGYTF. CDR3 DNA: TGTGCCAGCAGGAGCAGAGGGGATGGCTACACCTTC.

This clonotype was seen repeatedly, ten times or more. The chain carries TRBV5-1 and TRBJ2-7; a weak D match, TRBD1 (5 bases). The CDR3 spans 13 residues. V lost 4 bases and J 0 bases, leaving 8 bases between the germline ends. Germline assignment: CDR1 SGHRS and CDR2 YFSETQ. The CDR3 bases are TGCGCCAGCAGCGCCACAGGCTCCTACGAGCAGTACTTC. Amino acids: CASSATGSYEQYF.

This clonotype was observed at least ten times. The chain is built from TRBV20-1 and TRBJ1-2; D is uncertain. The V gene's germline CDR1 is DFQATT and CDR2 SNEGSKA (reference sequence). The V and J ends lost 3 bases and 1 base respectively, with 9 bases between them. The CDR3 runs 13 residues. The CDR3 DNA follows: TGCAGTGCTAGGGACCGATATAACTATGGCTACACCTTC. Protein product: CSARDRYNYGYTF.

This clonotype appeared many times. The gene calls are TRBV28 and TRBJ2-6; 11 bases agree with TRBD1. Germline CDR1 is MDHEN and CDR2 is SYDVKM. CDR3 length: 20 amino acids. The J segment lost 0 bases and the V segment lost 6 bases, leaving 13 bases of the junction unmatched. CDR3 residues: CASSPVGLGQGASGANVLTF. DNA of the CDR3: TGTGCCAGCAGCCCGGTGGGGCTAGGACAGGGGGCCTCTGGGGCCAACGTCCTGACTTTC.

This clonotype was counted a few times. The rearrangement uses TRBV5-6 and TRBJ1-1; 8 bases line up with TRBD1. After removal of 5 bases from V and 10 bases from J, the junction contained 22 bases not matched to a gene. Germline V gives CDR1 SGHDT, CDR2 YYEEEE. There are 17 residues in the CDR3. The CDR3 protein is CASRKGLQDRVGRVAFF. The CDR3 coding sequence is TGTGCCAGCAGGAAAGGCCTACAGGACAGGGTAGGAAGGGTAGCTTTCTTT.

This clonotype was observed a few times. The chain combines TRBV20-1 with TRBJ1-5; D remains ambiguous. The CDR3 has 14 amino acids. The V gene's germline CDR1 is DFQATT and CDR2 SNEGSKA (reference sequence). V lost 4 bases to trimming and J lost 1 base, with 11 bases between them. Here the CDR3 DNA reads TGCAGTGCTAAGCCCGCCAACAGCAATCAGCCCCAGCATTTT. This codes for CSAKPANSNQPQHF.

This clonotype showed up many times. The J gene is TRBJ2-2, the V gene TRBV2, with D possibly matching TRBD2 (6 bases). Germline-derived CDR1 and CDR2 are SNHLY and FYNNEI. There are 15 residues in the CDR3. The V end lost 8 bases, the J end lost 0 bases, and 13 bases lay between the germline ends. The CDR3 sequence: CASEFSGPNTGELFF. The DNA of the CDR3 is TGTGCCAGCGAATTTAGCGGACCGAACACCGGGGAGCTGTTTTTT. Variable domain in full (rest from reference TRBV2 and TRBJ2-2): EPEVTQTPSHQVTQMGQEVILRCVPISNHLYFYWYRQILGQKVEFLVSFYNNEISEKSEIFDDQFSVERPDGSNFTLKIRSTKLEDSAMYFCASEFSGPNTGELFFGEGSRLTVL.

The chain recombines TRBV30 with TRBJ2-7; TRBD2 agrees at 10 bases. Losses at the gene ends were 3 bases for V and 0 bases for J; bases not matched to a gene: 5. Germline V gene sequence: CDR1 GTSNPN, CDR2 SVGIG (reference sequence). The length of the CDR3 is 15 residues. DNA of the CDR3: TGTGCCTGGAGACCTAGGACTAGCGGCTCCTACGAGCAGTACTTC. This gives the protein CAWRPRTSGSYEQYF. The full variable domain, its missing parts supplied by reference TRBV30 and TRBJ2-7, is SQTIHQWPATLVQPVGSPLSLECTVEGTSNPNLYWYRQAAGRGLQLLFYSVGIGQISSEVPQNLSASRPQDRQFILSSKKLLLSDSGFYLCAWRPRTSGSYEQYFGPGTRLTVT.

This chain joins TRBV2 and TRBJ1-1; no clear D. This CDR3 contains 12 residues. Germline V CDR1 and CDR2: SNHLY, FYNNEI. Trimming left V 6 bases short and J 0 bases short, with 5 bases between. CDR3 protein: CASRPMNTEAFF. CDR3 DNA sequence: TGTGCCAGCAGACCAATGAACACTGAAGCTTTCTTT.

The J gene is TRBJ2-2, the V gene TRBV6-6; 12 bases fit TRBD2. The junction had 5 bases not matched to a gene; V was cut back by 0 bases and J by 6 bases. The CDR3 is 17 amino acids. CDR1 and CDR2 (germline): MNHNY, SVGAGI (reference sequence). CDR3 residues: CASSYSASGRAAGELFF. The CDR3 DNA follows: TGTGCCAGCAGTTACTCCGCTAGCGGGAGGGCCGCCGGGGAGCTGTTTTTT.

This chain connects TRBV10-1 to TRBJ2-1; TRBD2 matches at 11 bases. V gave up 4 bases and J gave up 2 bases; unmatched junction bases: 4. Germline values: CDR1 WNHNN, CDR2 SYGVQD (reference sequence). This CDR3 contains 16 residues. The DNA of the CDR3 is TGCGCCAGCAGTGGAGCTAGCGGGAGGACCTACAATGAGCAGTTCTTC. Amino acid sequence: CASSGASGRTYNEQFF.

The gene calls are TRBV4-1 and TRBJ2-1, with 16 bases that match TRBD2. The CDR3 length is 19 residues. Per the germline V gene, CDR1 is MGHRA and CDR2 is YSYEKL. V gave up 1 base and J gave up 0 bases; unmatched junction bases: 3. The CDR3 sequence is CASSQAGLAGGPSYNEQFF. The CDR3 nucleotides are TGCGCCAGCAGCCAAGCGGGACTAGCGGGAGGGCCCTCCTACAATGAGCAGTTCTTC.

This clonotype came up a few times. V usage is TRBV4-1 and J usage is TRBJ1-4; TRBD1 matches 7 bases. Germline values: CDR1 MGHRA, CDR2 YSYEKL. The V and J ends lost 0 bases and 7 bases, in that order; junction bases with no gene match: 8. This CDR3 is 16 amino acids long. DNA for the CDR3: TGCGCCAGCAGCCAAGATGGTCCAGGGGGTGGTGAAAAACTGTTTTTT. Encoded protein: CASSQDGPGGGEKLFF.

This clonotype was observed many times. In nucleotides, the CDR3 is TGCAGTGCTAGATCCCGTCAGGAGACCCAGTACTTC. This gives the protein CSARSRQETQYF. This rearrangement joins TRBV20-1 to TRBJ2-5; D gene uncertain. Trimming shortened V by 2 bases and J by 5 bases, and 9 bases separated the two germline ends. Germline loops: CDR1 DFQATT, CDR2 SNEGSKA (reference sequence). This CDR3 spans 12 amino acids.